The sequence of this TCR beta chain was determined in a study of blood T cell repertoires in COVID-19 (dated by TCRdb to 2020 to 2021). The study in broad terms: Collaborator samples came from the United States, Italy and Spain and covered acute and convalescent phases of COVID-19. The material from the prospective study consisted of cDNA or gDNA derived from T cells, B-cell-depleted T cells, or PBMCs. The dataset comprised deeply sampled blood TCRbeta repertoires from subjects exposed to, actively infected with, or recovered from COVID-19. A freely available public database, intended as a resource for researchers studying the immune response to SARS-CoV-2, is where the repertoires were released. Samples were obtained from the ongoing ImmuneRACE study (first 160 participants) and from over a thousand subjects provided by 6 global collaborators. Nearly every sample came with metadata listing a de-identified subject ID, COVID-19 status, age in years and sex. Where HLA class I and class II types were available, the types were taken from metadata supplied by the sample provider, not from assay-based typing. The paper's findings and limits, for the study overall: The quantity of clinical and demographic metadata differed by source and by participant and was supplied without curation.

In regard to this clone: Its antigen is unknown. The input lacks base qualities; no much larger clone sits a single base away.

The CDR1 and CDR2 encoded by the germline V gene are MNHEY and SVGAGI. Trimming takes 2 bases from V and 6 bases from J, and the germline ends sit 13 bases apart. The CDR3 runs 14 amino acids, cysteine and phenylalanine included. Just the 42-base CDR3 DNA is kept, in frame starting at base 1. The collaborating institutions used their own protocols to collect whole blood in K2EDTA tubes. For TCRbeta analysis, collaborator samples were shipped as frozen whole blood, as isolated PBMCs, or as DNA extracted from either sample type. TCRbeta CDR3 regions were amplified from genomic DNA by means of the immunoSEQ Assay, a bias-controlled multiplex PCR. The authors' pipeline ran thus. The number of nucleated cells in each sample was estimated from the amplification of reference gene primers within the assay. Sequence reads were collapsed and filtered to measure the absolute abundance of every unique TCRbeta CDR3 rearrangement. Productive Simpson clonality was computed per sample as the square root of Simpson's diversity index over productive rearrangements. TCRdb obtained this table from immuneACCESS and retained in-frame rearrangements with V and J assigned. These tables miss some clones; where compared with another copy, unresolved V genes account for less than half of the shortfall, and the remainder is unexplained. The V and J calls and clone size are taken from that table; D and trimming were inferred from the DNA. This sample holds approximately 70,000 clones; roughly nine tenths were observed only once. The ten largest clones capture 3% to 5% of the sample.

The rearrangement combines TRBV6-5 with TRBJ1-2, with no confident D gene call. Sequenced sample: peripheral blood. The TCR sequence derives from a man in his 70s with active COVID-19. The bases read TGTGCCAGCAGTTACCGGCGCGGGAGGGATGGCTACACCTTC. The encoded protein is CASSYRRGRDGYTF.